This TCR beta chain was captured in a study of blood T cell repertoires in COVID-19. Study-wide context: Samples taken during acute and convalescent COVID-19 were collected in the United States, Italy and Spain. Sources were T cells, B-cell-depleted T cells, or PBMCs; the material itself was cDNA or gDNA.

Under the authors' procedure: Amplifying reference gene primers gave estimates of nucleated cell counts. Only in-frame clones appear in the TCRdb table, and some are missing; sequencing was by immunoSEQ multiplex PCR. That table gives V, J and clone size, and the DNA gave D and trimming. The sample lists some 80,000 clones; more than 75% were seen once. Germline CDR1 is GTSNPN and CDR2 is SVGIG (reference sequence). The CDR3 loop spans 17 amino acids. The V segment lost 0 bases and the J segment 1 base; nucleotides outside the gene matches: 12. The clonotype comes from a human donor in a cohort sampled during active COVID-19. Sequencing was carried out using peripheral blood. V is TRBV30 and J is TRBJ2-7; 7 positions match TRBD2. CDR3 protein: CAWSVFRGLADSYEQYF. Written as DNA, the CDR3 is TGTGCCTGGAGTGTTTTCCGTGGGCTAGCGGATTCCTACGAGCAGTACTTC.